A selection of T cell receptor beta chains follows, all from one sample in a study of CD8+CD57+ T cells in acquired aplastic anemia. TCRdb re-called the reads through MiXCR, storing one row per CDR3 protein. Here the sample spans about 470,000 distinct CDR3 sequences, more than 25% being singletons. Specimen: sorted CD4+, CD8+, or CD8+CD57+ T cells (not recorded which) from PBMCs. Every receptor here comes from a human donor with aplastic anemia. The CDR3 runs from the conserved cysteine through the conserved F or W. The D gene is left open where the match is weak. Clone sizes are given selectively: once, few, many, or a class where the clone is expanded.

CDR3nt,CDR3aa,v_gene,j_gene,abundance,d_gene
TGTGCCATCACAAAAAAACAGGGGGATCAGCCCCAGCATTTT,CAITKKQGDQPQHF,TRBV10-3,TRBJ1-5,.,TRBD1
TGCGCCAGCAGAATAGCGGGGGGCTCCGAGCAGTACTTC,CASRIAGGSEQYF,TRBV10-2,TRBJ2-7,.,TRBD2
TGCAGTGCTAGAGCCGGGACTAGCGGGTACTTC,CSARAGTSGYF,TRBV20-1,TRBJ2-7,many,TRBD2
TGTGCCAGCACGTTACTATTGGACAGCTATGGCTACACCTTC,CASTLLLDSYGYTF,TRBV7-2,TRBJ1-2,many,.
TGTGCCAGCACGACCGCACCGAACACCGGGGAGCTGTTTTTT,CASTTAPNTGELFF,TRBV10-3,TRBJ2-2,few,.
TGTGCCAGCAGCTCAGGCGGGGGGGCCAACGTCCTGACTTTC,CASSSGGGANVLTF,TRBV7-2,TRBJ2-6,few,.
TGTGCCAGCAGTTACACCGTTGACGCCGGGACAGAATTTTACTTC,CASSYTVDAGTEFYF,TRBV6-5,TRBJ2-7,.,TRBD1
TGTGCCAGTAGTGGACCGGTAGAGAATCAGCCCCAGCATTTT,CASSGPVENQPQHF,TRBV6-1,TRBJ1-5,.,.
TGTGCCAGTGGGAGGCCGGGGACCGGGGAGCTGTTTTTT,CASGRPGTGELFF,TRBV10-3,TRBJ2-2,.,.
TGCGCCAGCAGTGAGGTTAGTCGGGACAGGGACGGTTACGAGCAGTACTTC,CASSEVSRDRDGYEQYF,TRBV10-1,TRBJ2-7,many,TRBD1
TGTGCCAGCAGCTTGGCCGGGGGACATCCTGGAAACACCATATATTTT,CASSLAGGHPGNTIYF,TRBV2,TRBJ1-3,.,.
TGTGCCAGCTCACGTCAGGGGAATACGCAGTATTTT,CASSRQGNTQYF,TRBV2,TRBJ2-3,many,.
TGTGCCAGCAGCCCCCCCTCCGGGAGCGGGAGGACTGAAGCTTTCTTT,CASSPPSGSGRTEAFF,TRBV7-9,TRBJ1-1,many,.
TGTGCCAGTAGTTTCGCGGGGAGGAATTCACCCCTCCACTTT,CASSFAGRNSPLHF,TRBV19,TRBJ1-6,many,.
TGCGCCAGCAGTGAATCACGCCTCACTAGCGGGACCAGTGAGCAGTTCTTC,CASSESRLTSGTSEQFF,TRBV10-1,TRBJ2-1,many,TRBD2
TGTGCCGGGGGGTCAGGGAGCACAGATACGCAGTATTTT,CAGGSGSTDTQYF,TRBV2,TRBJ2-3,many,.
TGTGCCATCAGTGAGATGGACCTCAAAGGTCATGAGCAGTTCTTC,CAISEMDLKGHEQFF,TRBV10-3,TRBJ2-1,many,.
TGTGCCAGCAGCCAAGATTCGGGGCAGCTCAACTATGGCTACACCTTC,CASSQDSGQLNYGYTF,TRBV3-1,TRBJ1-2,.,.
TGTGCCAGCAGCCTACCGGGACAGGAAAACTATGGCTACACCTTC,CASSLPGQENYGYTF,TRBV7-3,TRBJ1-2,many,TRBD1
TGTGCCAGCAGGATTCTAGCGGGGGGGCCGACCGGGGAGCTGTTTTTT,CASRILAGGPTGELFF,TRBV12-3/TRBV12-4,TRBJ2-2,.,TRBD2
TGTGCCAGCGCGGTTAGACCACCTTATAATTCACCCCTCCACTTT,CASAVRPPYNSPLHF,TRBV6-1,TRBJ1-6,few,.
TGTGCCAGCACCCACCGGGACAGGAACACTGAAGCTTTCTTT,CASTHRDRNTEAFF,TRBV10-3,TRBJ1-1,.,TRBD1
TGCGCCAGCAGCCAACCTCCCCTCTTGCGGGGGAGCACAGATACGCAGTATTTT,CASSQPPLLRGSTDTQYF,TRBV4-1,TRBJ2-3,few,TRBD2
TGTGCCAGCAGCCTCACGTTCGGGACAGGGGTTGAGGGCTACACCTTC,CASSLTFGTGVEGYTF,TRBV25-1,TRBJ1-2,.,TRBD1
TGTGCCAGTAGTATACCCGGGGCAGGGGGCGGTGGTGAAGCTTTCTTT,CASSIPGAGGGGEAFF,TRBV19,TRBJ1-1,once,TRBD1
TGCAGCGTTGAAGGGCTTGCGGCAAGCACAGATACGCAGTATTTT,CSVEGLAASTDTQYF,TRBV29-1,TRBJ2-3,many,.
TGTGCCAGCAGCCTCGACTCCGCCCAAGAGACCCAGTACTTC,CASSLDSAQETQYF,TRBV7-3,TRBJ2-5,many,.
TGTGCCAGCAGCCCGGGACAGACCAATGAGCAGTTCTTC,CASSPGQTNEQFF,TRBV9,TRBJ2-1,few,TRBD1
TGTGCCAGCAGCTTATATGAGGTGCAGCCCCAGCATTTT,CASSLYEVQPQHF,TRBV7-2,TRBJ1-5,many,.